Listed below are T cell receptor beta chains from one sample, sequenced in a study of T cell repertoires in cytomegalovirus infection. TCRdb analysed the reads with MiXCR anew, one entry per CDR3 protein. The sample has more than 85,000 distinct CDR3 sequences; approximately 17% are singletons. Input material: PBMCs. The receptors shown here come from a human donor in good health (CMV status not recorded). Some clones in this sample may be carry-over from other donors' samples. Both conserved end residues are part of each CDR3. D genes are given only for firm matches. Not all rows give a size; the values are once, few, many and, for expanded clones, a class.

>TRBV7-2|TRBJ2-5|NA|many
CASSPAWQETQYF
TGTGCCAGCAGCCCGGCGTGGCAAGAGACCCAGTACTTC
>TRBV7-9|TRBJ2-6|NA|many
CASSLEAGGGSGANVLTF
TGTGCCAGCAGCTTAGAGGCAGGGGGGGGCTCTGGGGCCAACGTCCTGACTTTC
>TRBV2|TRBJ2-5|TRBD2|few
CASKRGGTETQYF
TGTGCCAGCAAGCGGGGGGGCACAGAGACCCAGTACTTC
>TRBV12-3/TRBV12-4|TRBJ2-5|NA|many
CASSLRQLKRETQYF
TGTGCCAGCAGTTTAAGGCAGCTAAAGCGGGAGACCCAGTACTTC
>TRBV7-8|TRBJ2-5|NA|many
CASSPVGGAGQETQYF
TGTGCCAGCAGCCCAGTTGGGGGGGCCGGCCAAGAGACCCAGTACTTC
>TRBV18|TRBJ1-6|TRBD1|NA
CASSPGTGGSPLHF
TGTGCCAGCTCACCTGGGACAGGGGGTTCACCCCTCCACTTT
>TRBV11-2|TRBJ1-1|NA|few
CASSLSVGVNTEAFF
TGTGCCAGCAGCCTATCTGTAGGGGTAAACACTGAAGCTTTCTTT
>TRBV12-3/TRBV12-4|TRBJ2-1|TRBD2|few
CASSLIAGNEQFF
TGTGCCAGCAGTTTGATAGCGGGGAATGAGCAGTTCTTC
>TRBV7-2|TRBJ2-3|TRBD2|medium-sized
CASSLVGGGRNTQYF
TGTGCCAGCAGCTTAGTAGGCGGGGGTAGGAATACGCAGTATTTT
>TRBV10-3|TRBJ1-1|NA|many
CAISDNGMNTEAFF
TGTGCCATCAGTGATAACGGCATGAACACTGAAGCTTTCTTT
>TRBV28|TRBJ1-1|NA|many
CASSFKGMNTEAFF
TGTGCCAGCAGTTTTAAGGGTATGAACACTGAAGCTTTCTTT
>TRBV7-2|TRBJ2-2|NA|many
CASSPTIANTGELFF
TGTGCCAGCAGCCCGACAATTGCGAACACCGGGGAGCTGTTTTTT
>TRBV2|TRBJ2-5|NA|many
CASGLSGETQYF
TGTGCCAGCGGGTTGAGCGGAGAGACCCAGTACTTC